These 31 T cell receptor beta chains were sequenced from one sample in a study of blood T cells in healthy people across ages. Primed by a sample-barcoded 5' primer and a J-beta primer mix, a second PCR proceeded for about 7 to 11 cycles. One entry per CDR3 protein results from TCRdb running MiXCR on the 5' RACE reads. The profile covers some 1.5 million distinct CDR3 sequences, with 35% to 45% appearing a single time and roughly 3.7% taken by the ten largest. Material for sequencing was blood. These receptors were collected from a woman younger than 30 in good health.

CDR3 nucleotide sequence: TGTGCCAGCAGCCGCAAGGCAGGGGACACTGAAGCTTTCTTT. As protein: CASSRKAGDTEAFF. The chain couples TRBV7-2 to TRBJ1-1, with D perhaps TRBD1 (6 bases). This CDR3 comprises 14 residues. The V gene's germline CDR1 is SGHTA and CDR2 FQGNSA. V lost 5 bases and J 3 bases, leaving 13 bases between the germline ends.

This clonotype was seen only a few times. The chain recombines TRBV12-5 with TRBJ2-7; no definite D call. CDR3 length: 13 residues. V lost 1 base to trimming and J lost 3 bases, with 7 bases between them. Germline V gene data show CDR1 as LGHNT and CDR2 as FRNRAP. The CDR3 nucleotides read TGTGCTAGTGGTTTGGGGGTAGGCTACGAGCAGTACTTC. This translates into CASGLGVGYEQYF.

This clonotype was recorded a few times. In nucleotides, the CDR3 is TGTGCCAGCAGTAGAGGCAACCCAAGCACAGATACGCAGTATTTT. As protein: CASSRGNPSTDTQYF. J is TRBJ2-3 and V is TRBV28; D gene unclear. The CDR3 runs 15 residues. V was pared by 5 bases and J by 0 bases, with 12 bases between. The germline CDR1 and CDR2 sequences are MDHEN and SYDVKM.

This clonotype appeared many times. The CDR3 nucleotides are TGCAGTGCTAGTGCCCACACCGGGGAGCTGTTTTTT. This encodes CSASAHTGELFF. The chain has TRBV20-1 and TRBJ2-2, with D unresolved. V lost 3 bases and J 3 bases, leaving 5 bases between the germline ends. The length of the CDR3 is 12 residues. Germline V gene sequence: CDR1 DFQATT, CDR2 SNEGSKA (reference sequence).

This clonotype showed up just once. The chain has TRBV7-2 and TRBJ1-5; perhaps TRBD1 as D (5 bases). Trimming shortened V by 5 bases and J by 0 bases, and 20 bases separated the two germline ends. Germline CDR1 reads SGHTA; CDR2 reads FQGNSA. The CDR3 totals 18 residues. This CDR3 reads CASSLGGGRGYSNQPQHF. CDR3 DNA sequence: TGTGCCAGCAGCCTCGGCGGGGGACGAGGATATAGCAATCAGCCCCAGCATTTT.

The CDR3 here is CASSSRFVPNQPQHF. CDR3 sequence (DNA): TGTGCCAGCAGTTCCCGGTTTGTGCCAAATCAGCCCCAGCATTTT. This chain connects TRBV6-1 to TRBJ1-5; no clear D gene. This CDR3 is 15 amino acids long. Germline CDR1 reads MNHNS; CDR2 reads SASEGT. Trimming removed 5 bases at V and 4 bases at J, with 15 bases between.

The chain employs TRBV28 and TRBJ1-5; a possible D gene is TRBD1 (6 bases). V was cut by 6 bases and J by 6 bases, with 18 bases left in between. The length of the CDR3 is 15 residues. Germline lookup yields CDR1 MDHEN and CDR2 SYDVKM. The chain's CDR3 is CASSPQGSGIQPQHF. The CDR3 coding sequence is TGTGCCAGCAGCCCACAGGGATCGGGCATTCAGCCCCAGCATTTT.

The rearrangement uses TRBV7-9 and TRBJ1-2; D gene uncertain. This CDR3 is built from 14 residues. CDR1 is SEHNR, CDR2 FQNEAQ, per germline (reference sequence). With 7 bases removed from V and 8 bases from J, the gap between germline ends came to 20 bases. The CDR3 DNA reads TGTGCCAGCACCCTTACGGCTGAGCCTCGGGGCTACACCTTC. Protein sequence: CASTLTAEPRGYTF.

The chain recombines TRBV4-1 with TRBJ2-4; weak D call: TRBD2 (5 bases). CDR3 size: 14 residues. The germline gives CDR1 MGHRA, CDR2 YSYEKL. The V gene lost 0 bases and the J gene lost 13 bases, with 16 bases spanning the gap. CDR3 in amino acids: CASSQDMAAWEQYF. CDR3 sequence (DNA): TGCGCCAGCAGCCAAGATATGGCAGCCTGGGAGCAGTACTTC.

The V and J genes are TRBV27 and TRBJ2-7; a possible D gene is TRBD1 (5 bases). The germline gives CDR1 MNHEY, CDR2 SMNVEV (reference sequence). Trimming stripped 5 bases from V and 2 bases from J, with 13 bases between. The CDR3 covers 14 residues. The CDR3 DNA sequence: TGTGCCAGCAGTGTGGCGTGGGGCCCCTACGAGCAGTACTTC. This translates into CASSVAWGPYEQYF.

This clonotype was counted between two and nine times. The chain couples TRBV10-3 to TRBJ2-5, with 7 nucleotides matching TRBD2. V was pared by 0 bases and J by 5 bases, with 6 bases of the junction left unmatched. CDR1 ENHRY and CDR2 SYGVKD come from the germline V gene. The CDR3 runs to 15 residues. CDR3 sequence reads: CAISESGGEGETQYF. In DNA, the CDR3 is TGTGCCATCAGTGAGTCCGGCGGGGAGGGTGAGACCCAGTACTTC.

There are many counts of this clonotype. The J gene is TRBJ1-2, the V gene TRBV6-6; 9 bases agree with TRBD1. The CDR3 is 16 amino acids. The germline V gene encodes CDR1 MNHNY and CDR2 SVGAGI (reference sequence). Germline trimming cut 0 bases from V and 1 base from J; bases unmatched to any gene: 3. CDR3 sequence: CASSYSPGQGNYGYTF. The CDR3 DNA reads TGTGCCAGCAGTTACTCGCCGGGACAGGGTAACTATGGCTACACCTTC.

The chain carries TRBV20-1 and TRBJ2-5; TRBD2 agrees at 11 bases. This CDR3 has 15 residues. Trimming cost V 6 bases and J 3 bases; bases outside gene matches: 9. The germline V gene has CDR1 DFQATT and CDR2 SNEGSKA (reference sequence). CDR3 in DNA: TGCAGTGCCACAGGGACTAGCGGAACCGAAGAGACCCAGTACTTC. Its translation: CSATGTSGTEETQYF.

CDR3 bases: TGTGCCAGCACTTTAGGACTAGCGGGAGCCTACAATGAGCAGTACTTC. Protein sequence: CASTLGLAGAYNEQYF. The gene calls are TRBV6-2 or TRBV6-3 and TRBJ2-7, with TRBD2 matching 13 bases. The CDR3 contains 16 residues. Germline V gene data show CDR1 as MNHEY and CDR2 as SVGEGT. V was pared by 7 bases and J by 7 bases, with 13 bases of the junction left unmatched.

This clonotype was recorded many times. J is TRBJ2-1 and V is TRBV12-3 or TRBV12-4, with D perhaps TRBD1 (6 bases). V lost 3 bases and J lost 4, with 10 bases in between. The CDR3 loop spans 14 amino acids. This chain's CDR3 is CASSFGQPYNEQFF. Here the CDR3 DNA reads TGTGCCAGCAGTTTCGGACAGCCTTACAATGAGCAGTTCTTC.

The table lists this clonotype with a few counts. V gene TRBV12-3 or TRBV12-4 combines with J gene TRBJ2-1; 14 positions agree with TRBD2. The CDR3 is 16 amino acids. The V gene end was trimmed by 4 bases and the J gene end by 6 bases; junction bases not matched to a gene: 5. The DNA for the CDR3 is TGTGCCAGCAGTTCCGGACTAGCGGGAGGTTCCAATGAGCAGTTCTTC. Translated, it gives CASSSGLAGGSNEQFF.

Worth noting for this clonotype: One end of the junction is discordant with germline, which a read error may explain. This chain connects TRBV6-5 to TRBJ2-3, with TRBD1 as a possible D gene (5 bases). This CDR3 is built from 14 residues. Looked up from germline, CDR1 is MNHEY and CDR2 is SVGAGI. CDR3 region: CASSYSTLTGTQYF. The CDR3 nucleotides read TGTGCCAGCAGTTACTCGACCCTCACAGGTACGCAGTATTTT.

This clonotype was observed a few times. The V and J genes are TRBV25-1 and TRBJ2-3; D is unresolved. V gave up 8 bases and J gave up 5 bases, with 8 bases separating them. The CDR3 spans 11 residues. Looked up from germline, CDR1 is MGHDK and CDR2 is SYGVNS. CDR3 amino acids: CASGLVDTQYF. DNA of the CDR3: TGTGCCAGCGGCCTTGTAGATACGCAGTATTTT.

This clonotype has ten or more counts. The genes are TRBV23-1 and TRBJ2-3, with D maybe TRBD2 (6 bases). TRBV23-1 is an open reading frame whose function is uncertain. The CDR3 is made up of 16 amino acids. Trimming took off 5 bases at V and 0 bases at J, with 15 bases between the two ends. This chain's CDR3 is CASSRPRGTSTDTQYF. CDR3 sequence (DNA): TGCGCCAGCAGTAGGCCACGAGGGACTAGCACAGATACGCAGTATTTT.

This chain links TRBV4-3 with TRBJ2-1; D possibly corresponds to TRBD1 (6 bases). The DNA end lines up better with TRBJ2-7; the J call may be wrong. Germline assignment: CDR1 LGHNA and CDR2 YSLEER. The CDR3 loop spans 15 amino acids. The CDR3 DNA is TGCGCCAGCAGCCAACAACAGGGAACCTGCAATGAGCAGTACTTC. Translated: CASSQQQGTCNEQYF.

There are a few counts of this clonotype. This chain joins TRBV6-6 and TRBJ2-1; 14 nucleotides line up with TRBD2. Germline CDR1 reads MNHNY; CDR2 reads SVGAGI (reference sequence). The CDR3 is 16 residues long. The J segment lost 5 bases and the V segment lost 2 bases, leaving 2 bases of the junction unmatched. The CDR3 DNA sequence: TGTGCCAGCAGTTACGGACTAGCGGGGGGTAACAATGAGCAGTTCTTC. Translated, it gives CASSYGLAGGNNEQFF.

This clonotype was recorded only once. The chain combines TRBV2 with TRBJ2-1, with D perhaps TRBD2 (6 bases). This CDR3 has 16 amino acids. V was pared by 3 bases and J by 4 bases, with 16 bases between. Germline V CDR1 and CDR2: SNHLY, FYNNEI. The CDR3 bases are TGTGCCAGCAGTGAGGGATTAGCGGAACCATACAATGAGCAGTTCTTC. Translation gives CASSEGLAEPYNEQFF.

The chain has TRBV28 and TRBJ1-5; 9 positions agree with TRBD1. J was trimmed by 3 bases and V by 7 bases; bases with no gene match: 7. The germline V gene has CDR1 MDHEN and CDR2 SYDVKM. This CDR3 is 15 amino acids long. The CDR3 spells CASTLRDRANQPQHF. The CDR3 DNA sequence: TGTGCCAGCACTCTTAGGGACAGGGCCAATCAGCCCCAGCATTTT.

This clonotype came up many times. The rearrangement links TRBV20-1 to TRBJ1-4; D is unresolved. V lost 5 bases and J lost 7, with 8 bases in between. Germline V gene lookup returns CDR1 DFQATT and CDR2 SNEGSKA (reference sequence). The CDR3 contains 11 residues. The CDR3 DNA follows: TGCAGTGCTGAGGCTGGTGAAAAACTGTTTTTT. This codes for CSAEAGEKLFF.

V usage is TRBV27 and J usage is TRBJ2-3; unclear D gene. With 5 bases removed from V and 5 bases from J, the gap between germline ends came to 11 bases. The CDR3 spans 13 residues. Germline-derived CDR1 and CDR2 are MNHEY and SMNVEV (reference sequence). CDR3 sequence: CASSQQRIDTQYF. CDR3 in DNA: TGTGCCAGCAGTCAACAGAGAATAGATACGCAGTATTTT.

A few counts support this clonotype. Compared with germline, one end of the junction differs, possibly owing to a read error. V usage is TRBV10-3 and J usage is TRBJ2-5; 8 nucleotides align to TRBD2. The CDR3 consists of 16 residues. CDR1 and CDR2 from the germline V gene are ENHRY and SYGVKD. CDR3 sequence: CAIKREYGRAAETQYF. The CDR3 DNA sequence: TGTGCCATCAAGAGGGAGTACGGGAGGGCCGCAGAGACCCAGTATTTC.

J is TRBJ1-2 and V is TRBV7-9; TRBD1 matches at 10 bases. CDR1 and CDR2 from the germline V gene are SEHNR and FQNEAQ (reference sequence). Losses at the gene ends were 4 bases for V and 3 bases for J; bases not matched to a gene: 8. The CDR3 extends over 16 amino acids. CDR3 bases: TGTGCCAGCAGCTCGTGGGGGACAGGGGACGACTATGGCTACACCTTC. Encoded protein: CASSSWGTGDDYGYTF. The whole variable domain, filled in from reference TRBV7-9 and TRBJ1-2, reads DTGVSQNPRHKITKRGQNVTFRCDPISEHNRLYWYRQTLGQGPEFLTYFQNEAQLEKSRLLSDRFSAERPKGSFSTLEIQRTEQGDSAMYLCASSSWGTGDDYGYTFGSGTRLTVV.

J is TRBJ2-7 and V is TRBV6-6; 9 positions agree with TRBD2. The CDR3 totals 16 residues. CDR1 and CDR2 from the germline V gene are MNHNY and SVGAGI (reference sequence). V shed 6 bases, J shed 2 bases, and the junction held 11 bases outside the gene matches. The CDR3 nucleotides are TGTGCCAGCAGCTCAACCTTAGCGGGAGCCCCCTACGAGCAGTACTTC. Translation gives CASSSTLAGAPYEQYF.

V and J are TRBV10-3 and TRBJ1-2, with D tentatively TRBD1 (5 bases). The ends were cut back, 4 bases at V and 3 bases at J, with 9 bases in the middle. The CDR3 is 13 amino acids. Germline lookup yields CDR1 ENHRY and CDR2 SYGVKD. The CDR3 bases are TGTGCCATCAGTGTCGGGGCCCACTATGGCTACACCTTC. Its protein is CAISVGAHYGYTF.

This clonotype has only a few counts. An end of the junction differs from the germline gene, which may be a read error. The chain recombines TRBV29-1 with TRBJ2-1; D possibly corresponds to TRBD1 (5 bases). This CDR3 comprises 12 residues. Germline V CDR1 and CDR2: SQVTM, ANQGSEA. The CDR3 loop is CSVEELGPGQFF. The DNA for the CDR3 is TGCAGCGTGGAAGAGCTGGGGCCCGGGCAGTTCTTC.

In this sample, this clonotype turned up a few times. This chain uses TRBV10-3 with TRBJ2-7, with D unresolved. The germline V and J ends were trimmed by 0 bases and 4 bases, with 16 bases remaining between them. The CDR3 is made up of 16 amino acids. Germline V gene data show CDR1 as ENHRY and CDR2 as SYGVKD. The CDR3 region has the DNA TGTGCCATCAGTGAGTCGATCGGAGACACTACATACGAGCAGTACTTC. It specifies CAISESIGDTTYEQYF.